The 24 T cell receptor beta chains below all came from one sample that was sequenced in a study of T cell responses to AZD1222 COVID-19 vaccine (TCRdb year 2021). The sample's time point label, decoded: baseline before first vaccination. Library preparation was by the immunoSEQ multiplex PCR assay. TCRdb carries this immuneACCESS record with in-frame sequences only. Its versions omit some clonotypes, under half of them owing to an unresolved V gene in the studies checked, with the rest unexplained. The sample has 70,000 or so clones on record, roughly 91% of them singletons. Under 30% of the sample is held by the ten biggest clonotypes. The specimen comprised peripheral blood, sampled on day 0 of AZD1222 vaccination. Receptors originate from an adult in good health.

This rearrangement joins TRBV12-3 or TRBV12-4 to TRBJ2-7; TRBD1 might be the D (6 bases). CDR3 length: 13 residues. The V end lost 3 bases, the J end lost 2 bases, and 8 bases lay between the germline ends. Here the CDR3 DNA reads TGTGCCAGCAGTTTTGGACAGACCTACGAGCAGTACTTC. It yields the protein CASSFGQTYEQYF.

This chain joins TRBV12-2 and TRBJ2-7; the table names TRBD1, a call not compared with the DNA. TRBV12-2 is given as a pseudogene. The CDR3 consists of 12 residues. This CDR3 reads CANEQGDHEQYF. The CDR3 nucleotides read TGTGCAAATGAACAGGGAGACCACGAGCAGTACTTC.

This clone was seen a few times. This rearrangement joins TRBV6-2 or TRBV6-3 to TRBJ1-5; D is possibly TRBD1 (5 bases). CDR1 and CDR2 from the germline V gene are MNHEY and SVGEGT. The CDR3 contains 17 residues. With 5 bases removed from V and 0 bases from J, the gap between germline ends came to 17 bases. The CDR3 region is CASSPRPGTFSNQPQHF. As DNA, the CDR3 is TGTGCCAGCAGTCCGAGACCCGGGACTTTTAGCAATCAGCCCCAGCATTTT.

This chain links TRBV4-1 with TRBJ1-2; possible D gene TRBD1, 5 bases. With 4 bases removed from V and 0 bases from J, the gap between germline ends came to 21 bases. CDR1 and CDR2 (germline): MGHRA, YSYEKL. The length of the CDR3 is 18 residues. The CDR3 DNA is TGCGCCAGCAGCCTCCTCGCCGGGGGAGGCGATTCTAACTATGGCTACACCTTC. It codes for CASSLLAGGGDSNYGYTF.

The chain is built from TRBV19 and TRBJ2-5; 12 bases map to TRBD2. The CDR3 contains 15 residues. Looked up from germline, CDR1 is LNHDA and CDR2 is SQIVND (reference sequence). After removal of 5 bases from V and 5 bases from J, the junction contained 6 bases not matched to a gene. CDR3 sequence: CASSSSGGAGETQYF. Here the CDR3 DNA reads TGTGCCAGTAGTTCTAGCGGGGGGGCCGGGGAGACCCAGTACTTC.

The chain has TRBV28 and TRBJ1-3; 8 bases map to TRBD1. The V segment lost 5 bases and the J segment 0 bases; nucleotides outside the gene matches: 9. The CDR3 covers 17 residues. Germline values: CDR1 MDHEN, CDR2 SYDVKM. CDR3 in amino acids: CASSQTGTGTSGNTIYF. Written as DNA, the CDR3 is TGTGCCAGCAGTCAGACCGGGACAGGAACCTCTGGAAACACCATATATTTT.

This chain joins TRBV30 and TRBJ1-1; D unclear. The V end was cut by 2 bases, the J end by 3 bases, with 7 bases between. CDR1 is GTSNPN and CDR2 is SVGIG in the germline V gene (reference sequence). The CDR3 length is 12 residues. For the CDR3, the DNA is TGTGCCTGGAGTCACGGTTACACTGAAGCTTTCTTT. This sequence encodes CAWSHGYTEAFF.

V is TRBV12-3 or TRBV12-4 and J is TRBJ2-4; D is unclear. V gave up 6 bases and J gave up 16 bases, with 13 bases separating them. The CDR3 is made up of 10 amino acids. In nucleotides, the CDR3 is TGTGCCAGCAGCCCGAGTATCAGATACTTC. It encodes CASSPSIRYF.

The chain is built from TRBV4-2 and TRBJ2-5; 14 bases are a match to TRBD2. CDR3 length: 16 residues. With V trimmed by 3 bases and J by 1 base, 1 base remained unmatched. Germline lookup yields CDR1 LGHNA and CDR2 YNFKEQ. CDR3 coding DNA: TGTGCCAGCAGCCAGGGGACTAGCGGGGGCCAAGAGACCCAGTACTTC. Translation: CASSQGTSGGQETQYF.

This clone appeared a few times. CDR3 in amino acids: CASSRLPGYEQYF. In DNA, the CDR3 is TGTGCCAGCAGCCGGCTTCCGGGCTACGAGCAGTACTTC. The chain employs TRBV7-3 and TRBJ2-7; D ambiguous. Trimming cost V 5 bases and J 3 bases, with 11 bases left between them. This CDR3 is built from 13 residues. In germline, CDR1 is SGHTA, CDR2 FQGTGA.

The chain carries TRBV7-9 and TRBJ1-5; the match to TRBD1 covers 7 bases. CDR3 length: 14 residues. Unmatched junction bases numbered 4, after V lost 5 bases and J lost 3 bases. Germline V gene lookup returns CDR1 SEHNR and CDR2 FQNEAQ (reference sequence). CDR3 in amino acids: CASSLDRANQPQHF. The CDR3 region has the DNA TGTGCCAGCAGCCTTGACAGGGCCAATCAGCCCCAGCATTTT.

The chain joins TRBV30 to TRBJ1-3; no definite D call. The germline gives CDR1 GTSNPN, CDR2 SVGIG (reference sequence). This CDR3 region has 15 residues. The ends were cut back, 0 bases at V and 0 bases at J, with 9 bases in the middle. CDR3 in DNA: TGTGCCTGGAGTGTGTCCGGGCGCTCTGGAAACACCATATATTTT. Translating it yields CAWSVSGRSGNTIYF.

The rearrangement uses TRBV29-1 and TRBJ2-7, with 10 bases lining up with TRBD2. Germline V gene lookup returns CDR1 SQVTM and CDR2 ANQGSEA. V lost 6 bases and J lost 4; bases outside the gene matches: 6. The length of the CDR3 is 13 residues. CDR3 sequence (DNA): TGCAGCGTCTCTCCGGGACTAGCGTACGAGCAGTACTTC. Amino acid sequence: CSVSPGLAYEQYF.

This clone was counted a single time. The gene calls are TRBV27 and TRBJ1-2; D call uncertain. V dropped 4 bases and J dropped 2 bases, with 20 bases sitting between them. Germline V CDR1 and CDR2: MNHEY, SMNVEV (reference sequence). The CDR3 length is 17 residues. The CDR3 region is CASSSLANYELNYGYTF. The CDR3 coding sequence is TGTGCCAGCAGTTCTCTCGCCAACTACGAACTCAACTATGGCTACACCTTC.

V gene TRBV7-2 combines with J gene TRBJ2-5; 9 positions match TRBD2. V was pared by 2 bases and J by 2 bases, with 12 bases of the junction left unmatched. Germline CDR1 SGHTA, CDR2 FQGNSA. The CDR3 runs to 18 residues. The CDR3 sequence: CASSLLGLAGSRQETQYF. CDR3 DNA: TGTGCCAGCAGCTTACTAGGGCTAGCGGGGAGTCGGCAAGAGACCCAGTACTTC.

The gene calls are TRBV30 and TRBJ2-3; D call uncertain. CDR1 and CDR2 (germline): GTSNPN, SVGIG (reference sequence). V lost 3 bases to trimming and J lost 1 base, with 8 bases between them. This CDR3 comprises 13 residues. In DNA form, the CDR3 reads TGTGCCTGGAGGACGCGTCGCACAGATACGCAGTATTTT. Its translation is CAWRTRRTDTQYF.

The CDR3 nucleotides are TGTGCCAGCAGCCCGGACAGGGGGAGGGCTGAGCAGTTCTTC. It codes for CASSPDRGRAEQFF. The chain employs TRBV5-5 and TRBJ2-1, with 10 bases lining up with TRBD1. V trimming: 4 bases; J trimming: 9 bases; junction bases outside the gene matches: 7. The CDR3 has 14 amino acids. The germline CDR1 and CDR2 sequences are SGHKS and YYEKEE (reference sequence).

J is TRBJ2-1 and V is TRBV4-2; D not resolved. Trimming left V 0 bases short and J 4 bases short, with 10 bases between. From germline, CDR1 is LGHNA and CDR2 YNFKEQ. The CDR3 runs to 15 residues. The CDR3 coding sequence is TGTGCCAGCAGCCAAGAAAGTGGTCAGTACAATGAGCAGTTCTTC. This translates into CASSQESGQYNEQFF.

The genes are TRBV7-9 and TRBJ2-7, with 10 nucleotides matching TRBD1. Germline lookup yields CDR1 SEHNR and CDR2 FQNEAQ (reference sequence). J gave up 7 bases and V 5 bases, and 5 bases lay outside the gene matches. CDR3 length: 13 amino acids. In DNA form, the CDR3 reads TGTGCCAGCAGCCCAGGGACAGGGGAAGAGCAGTACTTC. Translated: CASSPGTGEEQYF.

The V gene is TRBV3-1 (or the pseudogene TRBV3-2), the J gene TRBJ1-5; D is unclear. CDR1 is LGHDT and CDR2 is YNNKEL in the germline V gene (reference sequence). V was trimmed by 2 bases and J by 7 bases, leaving 9 bases between them. The CDR3 runs to 13 residues. CDR3 residues: CASSQLSGQPQHF. The CDR3 DNA follows: TGTGCCAGCAGCCAACTTTCGGGCCAGCCCCAGCATTTT.

The rearrangement links TRBV14 to TRBJ1-6, with D possibly being TRBD1 (5 bases). The V end lost 5 bases, the J end lost 14 bases, and 10 bases lay between the germline ends. The CDR3 length is 11 residues. The germline V gene encodes CDR1 SGHDN and CDR2 FVKESK. Written as DNA, the CDR3 is TGTGCCAGCAGCGTACAGGAGGCCCTCCACTTT. Amino acid sequence: CASSVQEALHF.

The chain combines TRBV19 with TRBJ2-1; 7 nucleotides align to TRBD2. Trimming cost V 4 bases and J 4 bases; bases outside gene matches: 10. The CDR3 consists of 16 residues. Germline CDR1 reads LNHDA; CDR2 reads SQIVND (reference sequence). This chain's CDR3 is CASSRESARGYNEQFF. CDR3 bases: TGTGCCAGTAGTAGAGAATCTGCGCGGGGGTACAATGAGCAGTTCTTC.

This sequence joins TRBV5-6 and TRBJ1-2, with TRBD1 as a possible D gene (6 bases). The V gene lost 4 bases and the J gene lost 2 bases, with 9 bases spanning the gap. The germline V gene has CDR1 SGHDT and CDR2 YYEEEE. This CDR3 is 13 amino acids long. In DNA, the CDR3 is TGTGCCAGCAGCGTTGACAGGAACTATGGCTACACCTTC. It specifies CASSVDRNYGYTF.

The DNA for the CDR3 is TGTGCCAGCAGCGGGGGGAAGTACGAGCAGTACTTC. This translates into CASSGGKYEQYF. The chain couples TRBV11-1 to TRBJ2-7; D may be TRBD2 (6 bases). CDR1 SGHAT and CDR2 FQDESV come from the germline V gene (reference sequence). With 5 bases removed from V and 4 bases from J, the gap between germline ends came to 9 bases. The CDR3 is 12 residues long.